This TCR beta chain is from a study of cytomegalovirus exposure and HLA in healthy donors. Study-wide context: Around 86 million unique TCRs, all from HLA-typed donors, were included in an early release of the data. Most donors, around 81% of several hundred genotyped, fell in the Caucasian-associated ancestry cluster.

In regard to this clone: Its antigen is as yet unknown.

Notes on the study in general: In a later analysis, TCR beta V- and J-gene trimming was associated with a missense DCLRE1C variant. Most TCR sequences were uncommon, yet certain public TCRs appeared in many donors.

Trimming shortened V by 0 bases and J by 1 base, and 7 bases separated the two germline ends. The CDR3 loop spans 15 amino acids. Germline values: CDR1 SGHVS, CDR2 FNYEAQ. PCR primers comprised 60 Vbeta and 13 Jbeta primers. The repertoire was sequenced with immunoSEQ multiplex PCR; TCRdb's copy has only in-frame clones and lacks some. The sample consists of 100,000 to 150,000 clones, 83% of them appearing once. The clonotype originates from a man in his forties in good health and CMV-seronegative. The chain couples TRBV7-6 to TRBJ1-3; D is perhaps TRBD1 (5 bases). Sequences were obtained from PBMCs. CDR3 bases: TGTGCCAGCAGCTTAGCAGCAGGGTCTGGAAACACCATATATTTT. Translated: CASSLAAGSGNTIYF. The whole variable domain, filled in from reference TRBV7-6 and TRBJ1-3, reads GAGVSQSPRYKVTKRGQDVALRCDPISGHVSLYWYRQALGQGPEFLTYFNYEAQQDKSGLPNDRFSAERPEGSISTLTIQRTEQRDSAMYRCASSLAAGSGNTIYFGEGSWLTVV.